This T cell receptor beta chain came from a study of beta chain features in type 1 diabetes. Isolation of CD4+ naive, central memory, regulatory and stem cell-like memory cells was achieved by sorting via CD45RO/CCR7/CD25/CD127/CD95/CD27. There are 15 residues in the CDR3. CDR1 and CDR2 from the germline V gene are MNHEY and SVGAGI. Trimming cost V 4 bases and J 1 base; bases outside gene matches: 4. Investigators reverse transcribed all isolated RNA, so they sequenced expressed TCRB transcripts. TCRdb's table, derived via immunoSEQ multiplex PCR, lists solely in-frame clones and lacks some. Of 120,000 or so clones listed, about a sixth are singletons. Findings and caveats of the study: Among patients with Type 1 diabetes, TCRB CDR3s were moderately but significantly shorter in every one of the four CD4+ subsets. For cells with high TCR expression, cDNA sequencing could yield over-representation.

As for this clone: Its cognate antigen is unknown.

The rearrangement links TRBV6-5 to TRBJ1-1; 9 nucleotides align to TRBD1. The sample consisted of central memory CD4+ T cells from blood. This clonotype was obtained from a man aged 30 to 45 with type 1 diabetes. As DNA, the CDR3 is TGTGCCAGCAGTTCCTCGACAGGGGGGAACACTGAAGCTTTCTTT. Amino acids: CASSSSTGGNTEAFF.